One sample yielded the 13 T cell receptor beta chains listed below, sequenced in a study of early T cells in non-severe SARS-CoV-2 infection. One entry per CDR3 protein, called by TCRdb with MiXCR from the 5' RACE reads. This table has tens of thousands of distinct CDR3 sequences, about an eighth appearing once. Material for sequencing was whole blood. The receptor set was obtained from an adult who was a healthcare worker with PCR-confirmed SARS-CoV-2 infection or an uninfected control (not recorded which).

There are a few counts of this clonotype. The chain uses TRBV7-3 and TRBJ1-1; 7 nucleotides match TRBD1. V lost 4 bases to trimming and J lost 1 base; unmatched junction nucleotides: 3. CDR1 is SGHTA and CDR2 is FQGTGA in the germline V gene. The CDR3 totals 14 residues. CDR3 sequence reads: CASSSDRTNTEAFF. CDR3 in DNA: TGTGCCAGCAGCTCGGACAGGACGAACACTGAAGCTTTCTTT.

This clonotype was counted ten times or more. The gene calls are TRBV14 and TRBJ2-5, with D uncertain. Germline assignment: CDR1 SGHDN and CDR2 FVKESK. V was trimmed by 2 bases and J by 1 base, leaving 8 bases between them. The CDR3 covers 14 residues. In DNA form, the CDR3 reads TGTGCCAGCAGCCAATTTACCGTCCAAGAGACCCAGTACTTC. Translated, it gives CASSQFTVQETQYF.

This clonotype has more than one count but fewer than ten. This chain connects TRBV28 to TRBJ2-7; either TRBD1 or TRBD2 may supply D (5 bases each). The V end was cut by 3 bases, the J end by 7 bases, with 16 bases between. Germline-derived CDR1 and CDR2 are MDHEN and SYDVKM. The CDR3 runs 14 residues. The CDR3 is CASSFLGTSEEQYF. CDR3 nucleotide sequence: TGTGCCAGCAGTTTTCTTGGGACCTCTGAAGAGCAGTACTTC. The full variable domain, in which reference TRBV28 and TRBJ2-7 provide the parts outside the CDR3, is DVKVTQSSRYLVKRTGEKVFLECVQDMDHENMFWYRQDPGLGLRLIYFSYDVKMKEKGDIPEGYSVSREKKERFSLILESASTNQTSMYLCASSFLGTSEEQYFGPGTRLTVT.

This clonotype has a count of ten or more. The V call is TRBV5-1, the J call TRBJ2-1; unclear D gene. This CDR3 has 15 amino acids. Germline CDR1 reads SGHRS; CDR2 reads YFSETQ. V shed 3 bases and J shed 5 bases, with 15 bases lying between them. Written as DNA, the CDR3 is TGCGCCAGCAGCTCGCTCGACCGTTCGGACAATGAGCAGTTCTTC. Protein: CASSSLDRSDNEQFF.

This clonotype was recorded a few times. The chain links TRBV29-1 to TRBJ1-1, with 9 bases aligning to TRBD1. J gave up 3 bases and V 4 bases, and 6 bases lay outside the gene matches. Germline V gene data show CDR1 as SQVTM and CDR2 as ANQGSEA. CDR3 length: 14 amino acids. This CDR3 reads CSVGGTGLYTEAFF. The DNA of the CDR3 is TGCAGCGTTGGCGGGACAGGGTTGTACACTGAAGCTTTCTTT.

This clonotype was found many times. The chain combines TRBV7-8 with TRBJ2-7; unclear D gene. The germline gives CDR1 SGHVS, CDR2 FQNEAQ. The CDR3 has 15 residues. The ends were cut back, 2 bases at V and 2 bases at J, with 13 bases in the middle. The CDR3 coding sequence is TGTGCCAGCAGCTTATTTCGAGGCGGAACCTACGAGCAGTACTTC. It yields the protein CASSLFRGGTYEQYF.

V and J are TRBV5-1 and TRBJ1-1; maybe TRBD1 (5 bases). The CDR3 spans 14 residues. In germline, CDR1 is SGHRS, CDR2 YFSETQ. The V and J ends lost 4 bases and 5 bases respectively, with 15 bases between them. The CDR3: CASSPGASVTEAFF. The CDR3 nucleotides are TGCGCCAGCAGCCCCGGGGCCTCGGTGACTGAAGCTTTCTTT.

This clonotype was seen at least ten times. J is TRBJ2-5 and V is TRBV9, with D possibly being TRBD1 or TRBD2 (5 bases each). CDR3 size: 15 residues. The germline CDR1 and CDR2 sequences are SGDLS and YYNGEE. The V and J ends lost 0 bases and 5 bases respectively, with 14 bases between them. In nucleotides, the CDR3 is TGTGCCAGCAGCGTAGGGGTCAGGGAGACGGAGACCCAGTACTTC. This codes for CASSVGVRETETQYF.

The genes are TRBV6-2 or TRBV6-3 and TRBJ2-4, with a tentative D call TRBD1 (6 bases). V shed 0 bases and J shed 5 bases, with 8 bases lying between them. The CDR3 is 14 amino acids. Germline CDR1 is MNHEY and CDR2 is SVGEGT. The CDR3 loop reads CASSYSTGENIQYF. CDR3 sequence (DNA): TGTGCCAGCAGTTACTCGACAGGAGAAAACATTCAGTACTTC.

This clonotype was observed many times. The J gene is TRBJ2-7, the V gene TRBV7-2; weak D call: TRBD1 (6 bases). There are 17 residues in the CDR3. Germline CDR1 is SGHTA and CDR2 is FQGNSA. V lost 1 base, J lost 1 base, and 17 bases lay in between. The CDR3, as DNA: TGTGCCAGCAGCTTAGAATCCATGGCAGGGGTTTCCTACGAGCAGTACTTC. It specifies CASSLESMAGVSYEQYF. The whole variable domain, remainder taken from reference TRBV7-2 and TRBJ2-7, is GAGVSQSPSNKVTEKGKDVELRCDPISGHTALYWYRQSLGQGLEFLIYFQGNSAPDKSGLPSDRFSAERTGGSVSTLTIQRTQQEDSAVYLCASSLESMAGVSYEQYFGPGTRLTVT.

The chain employs TRBV5-1 and TRBJ2-7, with D maybe TRBD1 (6 bases). With 4 bases removed from V and 0 bases from J, the gap between germline ends came to 14 bases. Germline V lookup: CDR1 SGHRS, CDR2 YFSETQ. This CDR3 comprises 15 residues. CDR3 in DNA: TGCGCCAGCAGCGACCGACAGGCCCTCTCCTACGAGCAGTACTTC. Translating it yields CASSDRQALSYEQYF.

This clonotype was observed many times. The chain employs TRBV7-9 and TRBJ2-3; no firm D call. Trimming took 3 bases from V and 1 from J, leaving 11 bases between them. The CDR3 has 15 amino acids. Per germline, CDR1 SEHNR and CDR2 FQNEAQ (reference sequence). In nucleotides, the CDR3 is TGTGCCAGCAGCTTGGTCAAAAGGGGCACAGATACGCAGTATTTT. Protein product: CASSLVKRGTDTQYF.

This clonotype showed up many times. The CDR3 loop reads CATSGGPNSPLHF. In DNA form, the CDR3 reads TGTGCCACTAGCGGTGGGCCGAATTCACCCCTCCACTTT. The chain uses TRBV6-1 and TRBJ1-6; no firm D call. The CDR3 has 13 amino acids. V was cut by 10 bases and J by 7 bases, with 14 bases left in between. The germline gives CDR1 MNHNS, CDR2 SASEGT.